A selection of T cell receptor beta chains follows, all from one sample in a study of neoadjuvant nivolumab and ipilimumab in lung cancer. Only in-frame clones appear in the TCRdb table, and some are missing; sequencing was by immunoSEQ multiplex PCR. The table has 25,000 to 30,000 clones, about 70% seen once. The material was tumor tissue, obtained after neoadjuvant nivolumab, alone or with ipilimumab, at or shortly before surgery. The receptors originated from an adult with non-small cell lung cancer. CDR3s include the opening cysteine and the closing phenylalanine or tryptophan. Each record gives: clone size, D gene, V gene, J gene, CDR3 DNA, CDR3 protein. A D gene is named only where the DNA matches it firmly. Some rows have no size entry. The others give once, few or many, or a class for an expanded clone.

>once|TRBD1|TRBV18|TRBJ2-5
TGTGCCAGCTCACCACCAAGAGCGACAGGGGGAGAGGAGACCCAGTACTTC
CASSPPRATGGEETQYF
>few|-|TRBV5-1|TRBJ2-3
TGCGCCAGCAGCGTCTCCACAGATACGCAGTATTTT
CASSVSTDTQYF
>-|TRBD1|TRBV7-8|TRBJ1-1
TGTGCCAGCAGCCCAAGGACAGGGCGTAGAGCTGAAGCTTTCTTT
CASSPRTGRRAEAFF
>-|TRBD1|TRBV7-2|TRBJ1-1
TGTGCCAGCGCCCAGGGGGTGAAGACTGAAGCTTTCTTT
CASAQGVKTEAFF
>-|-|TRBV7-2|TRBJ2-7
TGTGCCAGCAGCTTAGCGACCACAGGGCCCACAAACTACGAGCAGTACTTC
CASSLATTGPTNYEQYF
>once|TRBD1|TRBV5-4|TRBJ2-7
TGTGCCAGCAGCTTGAGACAGGGGTACGAGCAGTACTTC
CASSLRQGYEQYF
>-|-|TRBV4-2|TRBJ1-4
TGTGCCAGCAGCCCCATGGATGGGGGAAAACTGTTTTTT
CASSPMDGGKLFF
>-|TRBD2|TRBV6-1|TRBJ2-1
TGTGCCAGCACGAAGTCACATAGGACTAGCGGGGGGAAGTTCTTC
CASTKSHRTSGGKFF
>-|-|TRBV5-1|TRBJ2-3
TGCGCCAGCAGCTTGGACGGGATCCTCAGCACAGATACGCAGTATTTT
CASSLDGILSTDTQYF
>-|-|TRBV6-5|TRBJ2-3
TGTGCCAGCAGACCAAGACGGTTAACCACAGATACGCAGTATTTT
CASRPRRLTTDTQYF
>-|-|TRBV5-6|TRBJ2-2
TGTGCCAGCACCGGGGCTAGACAGCTTACCTTCACCGGGGAGCTGTTTTTT
CASTGARQLTFTGELFF
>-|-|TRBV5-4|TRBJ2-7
TGTGCCAGCAGCTTGGGACAGAACCTCTACGAGCAGTACTTC
CASSLGQNLYEQYF
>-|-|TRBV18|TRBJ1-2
TGTGCCAGCTCACCACTCCCCGGGACGCAGAACGGAGACACCTTC
CASSPLPGTQNGDTF
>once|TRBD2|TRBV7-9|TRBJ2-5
TGTGCCAGCAGCTTAGAGGGAGGGCCCCAGTACTTC
CASSLEGGPQYF
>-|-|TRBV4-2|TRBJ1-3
TGTGCCAGCAGCCAGGTTATGGGGTCTGGAAACACCATATATTTT
CASSQVMGSGNTIYF
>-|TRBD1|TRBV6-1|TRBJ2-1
TGTGCCAGCAGTGATGGACCAACTTCAGGGGGCAATGAGCAGTTCTTC
CASSDGPTSGGNEQFF
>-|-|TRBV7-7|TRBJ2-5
TGTGCTAGCAGCTTAGACGGGGTCGGGTATGGGACCCAGTACTTC
CASSLDGVGYGTQYF
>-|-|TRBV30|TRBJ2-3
TGTGCCTCTGGGGATACGCAGTATTTT
CASGDTQYF
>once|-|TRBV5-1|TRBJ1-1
TGCGCCAGCAGCGCCCGGGCGGGGGGAGACACTGAAGCTTTCTTT
CASSARAGGDTEAFF
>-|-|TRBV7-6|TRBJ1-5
TGTGCCAGCAGCTTAGAGGCAGGGGATCAGCCCCAGCATTTT
CASSLEAGDQPQHF
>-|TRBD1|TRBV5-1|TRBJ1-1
TGCGCCAGCAGCTATGCAAGAGGGACAGTTGAAGCTTTCTTT
CASSYARGTVEAFF
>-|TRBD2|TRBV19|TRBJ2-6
TGTGCCACGAGCGGGGGCGCTTCTGGGGCCAACGTCCTGACTTTC
CATSGGASGANVLTF
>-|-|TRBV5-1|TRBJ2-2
TGCGCCAGCAGATCAGGGGGGAGAACCGGGGAGCTGTTTTTT
CASRSGGRTGELFF
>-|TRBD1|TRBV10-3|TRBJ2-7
TGTGCCATCAGTGACCCTTCGACAGGGTTCTACGAGCAGTACTTC
CAISDPSTGFYEQYF
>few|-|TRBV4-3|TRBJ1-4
TGCGCCAGCAGCCAAGTCCGCGGGGAAAAACTGTTTTTT
CASSQVRGEKLFF
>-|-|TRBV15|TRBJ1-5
TGTGCCACCAGTGGAGGCCTTGATCAGCCCCAGCATTTT
CATSGGLDQPQHF
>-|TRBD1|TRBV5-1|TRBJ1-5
TGCGCCAGCAGCTTGGCGCCAGGGGGGAGTCAGCCCCAGCATTTT
CASSLAPGGSQPQHF
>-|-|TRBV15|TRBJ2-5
TGTGCCACAACTACTAGGGGGTCCAAGGGTGAGACCCAGTACTTC
CATTTRGSKGETQYF
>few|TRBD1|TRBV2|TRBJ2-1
TGTGCCAGCCGAGGGGGGACAGGGAAGAATGAGCAGTTCTTC
CASRGGTGKNEQFF
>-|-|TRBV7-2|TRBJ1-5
TGTGCCAGCAGCTTAATTTCGGGGTCGGATCAGCCCCAGCATTTT
CASSLISGSDQPQHF
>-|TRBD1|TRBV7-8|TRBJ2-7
TGTGCCAGCAGCACGCCGGACAGGGGGCTCTTGTACGAGCAGTACTTC
CASSTPDRGLLYEQYF
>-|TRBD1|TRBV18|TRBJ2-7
TGTGCCAGCTCACCGACAGGGAACGAGCAGTACTTC
CASSPTGNEQYF
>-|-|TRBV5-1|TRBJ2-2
TGCGCCAGCAGCCCGGGACATACCGGGGAGCTGTTTTTT
CASSPGHTGELFF
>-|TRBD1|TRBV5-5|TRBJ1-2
TGTGCCAGCAGCTCCGGACAGGGAGGCTATGGCTACACCTTC
CASSSGQGGYGYTF
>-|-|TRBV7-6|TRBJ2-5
TGTGCCAGCAGCTCGAGGGAGGCCCAGTACTTC
CASSSREAQYF
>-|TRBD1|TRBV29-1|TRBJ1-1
TGCAGCGGCGGACAGGTCTCTGAAGCTTTCTTT
CSGGQVSEAFF
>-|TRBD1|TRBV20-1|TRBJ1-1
TGCAGTGCTCGGACAGGGTATCTAGCTTTCTTT
CSARTGYLAFF
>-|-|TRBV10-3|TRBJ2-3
TGTGCCATCAGTGAGTTGACAGATACGCAGTATTTT
CAISELTDTQYF
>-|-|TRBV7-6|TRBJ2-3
TGTGCCAGCAGCTTTTATGGGGCGGTTGCCGATACGCAGTATTTT
CASSFYGAVADTQYF
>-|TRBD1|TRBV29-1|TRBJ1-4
TGCAGCGTTGATCCCGGGACAGGGGAAAAACTGTTTTTT
CSVDPGTGEKLFF
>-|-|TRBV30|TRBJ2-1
TGTGCCTGGAGTGAAACCTACAATGAGCAGTTCTTC
CAWSETYNEQFF